This paragraph covers one T cell receptor (beta chain) sequence. This clone was seen a few times. What antigen it recognizes has not been identified. Base qualities are not provided; no much larger clone lies one nucleotide away. The sample originates from a study of CD8+ T cells in alopecia areata (dated by TCRdb to 2016 to 2018). With respect to the entire study: Treated patients were enrolled in an open-label pilot trial of oral tofacitinib at 5 to 10 mg twice daily for moderate-to-severe alopecia areata. To study T cell clonal expansion in alopecia areata, the researchers applied high-throughput TCRbeta sequencing to both the C3H/HeJ mouse model and human patients. Scalp clonality was compared among normal scalp (n=4), patchy alopecia areata scalp (n=8), and alopecia totalis/universalis scalp (n=8). TCRbeta CDR3 regions were amplified by immunoSEQ multiplex PCR using 35 Vbeta forward and 13 Jbeta reverse primers. Patients on tofacitinib were biopsied at baseline and after 4 and 24 weeks of treatment, and several of the patients also had a later scalp biopsy. Tofacitinib was given for 6 to 18 months, followed by 6 months of follow-up off drug to assess delayed response and recurrence. RNA was obtained with the PAXgene miRNA kit for fixed scalp, the miRNeasy kit for PBMCs, and the RNeasy kit for mouse skin. Scalp tissue and sorted CD4+ and CD8+ peripheral blood T cells from patchy and totalis/universalis alopecia areata patients and from healthy controls were covered by human TCRbeta sequencing.

From the germline V gene, CDR1 is SGHDT and CDR2 is YYEEEE. The CDR3 sequence holds 14 residues, the cysteine and phenylalanine included. CDR3 DNA is the only sequence kept; it has 42 bases, read in frame from the first base. V is shortened by 9 bases, J by 3 bases, and the region joining them spans 16 bases. Receptors were amplified or captured by the immunoSEQ multiplex PCR assay. To provide template for TCR sequencing, every sample had RNA extracted and reverse transcribed into cDNA. First-strand cDNA was synthesized using SuperScript III with a 2:1 mix of oligo-dT and random hexamers. A synthetic immune receptor repertoire was used to gauge amplification bias, and whatever bias remained was removed computationally. Processing in the source paper ran as follows. Raw reads were preprocessed for error removal, and CDR3 was defined according to IMGT conventions as running from the conserved cysteine to phenylalanine. Clonality was computed by normalizing Shannon entropy by log2 of the number of productive unique TCRs and subtracting the result from 1. CD4 or CD8 identity of scalp clones was inferred by cross-referencing scalp TCRbeta sequences with sorted blood CD4 and CD8 repertoires. The clones in this table, taken by TCRdb from immuneACCESS, are in-frame only. Not every clone is retained; where verified, under half of the shortfall comes from an unresolved V gene, and the cause of the rest is unknown. That table is the source of V, J and clone size, and D and trimming were worked out from the DNA. Recorded for this sample are fewer than 200,000 clones; less than 75% of them occurred a single time. The biggest ten clones account for 9.5% to 12% of the sample.

What the research found in general, with its limitations: TCR sequences shared between patients were less clear than in mice, possibly partly because of HLA diversity in the patient population. Compared with normal scalp, lesional scalp had higher clonality and more expanded CD8+ clones, particularly in alopecia totalis/universalis, a pattern that suggests antigenic drive. Resident alphabeta T cells in normal human skin are also sequenced, complicating scalp TCR repertoire analysis, unlike mouse skin dominated by gammadelta T cells.

According to the study, the label for this sample's time point signals: baseline before oral tofacitinib. Lesional scalp punch biopsies and peripheral blood were obtained from alopecia areata patients. PBMCs were separated by density centrifugation and stained for CD3, CD4 and CD8, after which CD4+ and CD8+ T cells were sorted on a FACSAria. The sequence joins TRBV5-6 to TRBJ2-1; D gene: possibly TRBD2, on 6 matching bases. Sequencing was performed on CD8+ T cells sorted from blood, taken at week 0. The source of this sequence is a human donor with alopecia areata. The DNA sequence is TGTGCCACCGAGTCGGGGGTCGGCTACAATGAGCAGTTCTTC. This codes for CATESGVGYNEQFF. The entire variable domain, with the stretches around the CDR3 drawn from the reference TRBV5-6 and TRBJ2-1 proteins, is DAGVTQSPTHLIKTRGQQVTLRCSPKSGHDTVSWYQQALGQGPQFIFQYYEEEERQRGNFPDRFSGHQFPNYSSELNVNALLLGDSALYLCATESGVGYNEQFFGPGTRLTVL.